The present entry profiles one TCR beta chain with its context. Regarding treatment: 15 to 20 received Ad26.COV2.S at low or high dose, single or two shots; several received placebo; per-sample allocation not given. After the first vaccine or placebo injection, samples were drawn on day 63. The sample is drawn from a study of Ad26.COV2.S vaccination and SARS-CoV-2 variants. V lost 7 bases and J 6 bases, leaving 11 bases between the germline ends. Germline CDR1 reads SGHRS; CDR2 reads YFSETQ. CDR3 length: 12 amino acids. Here immunoSEQ multiplex PCR was the method, and the copy in TCRdb shows in-frame clones only, minus some. The data contain about half a million clones, nearly 90% of them singletons.

This TCR was sampled from a person aged 18-60 years who received the Ad26.COV2.S COVID-19 vaccine or a placebo. Sequenced material: peripheral blood, taken in a trial of Ad26.COV2.S vaccine versus placebo. The rearrangement links TRBV5-1 to TRBJ2-1; D possibly uses TRBD1 or TRBD2 (5 bases each). The CDR3 loop reads CASGGAANEQFF. The CDR3 DNA is TGCGCCAGCGGGGGAGCCGCCAATGAGCAGTTCTTC.